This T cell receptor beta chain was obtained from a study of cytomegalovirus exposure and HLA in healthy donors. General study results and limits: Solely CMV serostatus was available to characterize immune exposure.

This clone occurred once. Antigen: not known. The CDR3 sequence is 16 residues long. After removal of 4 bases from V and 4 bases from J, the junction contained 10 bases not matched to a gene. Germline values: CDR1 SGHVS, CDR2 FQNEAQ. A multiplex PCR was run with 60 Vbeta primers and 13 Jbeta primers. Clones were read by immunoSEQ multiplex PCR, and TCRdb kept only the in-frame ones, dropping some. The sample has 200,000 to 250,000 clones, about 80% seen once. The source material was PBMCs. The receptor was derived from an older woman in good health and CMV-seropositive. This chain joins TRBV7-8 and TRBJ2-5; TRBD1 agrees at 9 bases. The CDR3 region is CASSSSPGTGLETQYF. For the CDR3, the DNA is TGTGCCAGCAGCTCGAGTCCCGGGACAGGGTTAGAGACCCAGTACTTC.